This passage covers 28 T cell receptor beta chains from one sample sequenced in a study of cytomegalovirus exposure and HLA in healthy donors. 60 Vbeta and 13 Jbeta primers were used in PCR. Sequencing was performed with immunoSEQ multiplex PCR; in TCRdb, only in-frame clones are kept and a portion is missing. The profile covers some 100,000 clones, with 75% to 85% appearing a single time and over 4% taken by the ten largest. The source material was PBMCs. These receptors were collected from a female donor in good health and CMV-seropositive.

This clone was observed once. The CDR3 sequence is CASSETGWNYGYTF. The CDR3 region has the DNA TGTGCCAGCAGTGAGACAGGGTGGAACTATGGCTACACCTTC. The rearrangement joins TRBV25-1 to TRBJ1-2; 7 bases line up with TRBD1. The ends lost 3 bases at V and 2 bases at J; junction bases unmatched: 3. CDR1 and CDR2 (germline): MGHDK, SYGVNS. The CDR3 is made up of 14 amino acids.

This chain joins TRBV25-1 and TRBJ1-4, with 7 bases lining up with TRBD1. J lost 3 bases, V lost 5 bases, and 3 bases had no gene match. This CDR3 comprises 14 residues. CDR1 and CDR2 from the germline V gene are MGHDK and SYGVNS. CDR3 DNA: TGTGCCAGCAGTACAGGGGAGGCTAATGAAAAACTGTTTTTT. It encodes CASSTGEANEKLFF.

This chain uses TRBV7-2 with TRBJ2-3; no firm D call. This CDR3 spans 13 amino acids. Germline CDR1 and CDR2: SGHTA and FQGNSA. The V and J ends lost 1 base and 4 bases respectively, with 6 bases between them. The CDR3 DNA is TGTGCCAGCAGCTTAGAATCCGCAGATACGCAGTATTTT. Translation: CASSLESADTQYF.

The V gene is TRBV7-2, the J gene TRBJ1-4, with D possibly TRBD1 on 5 matching bases. Trimming cost V 2 bases and J 2 bases, with 9 bases left between them. The germline V gene has CDR1 SGHTA and CDR2 FQGNSA. The CDR3 is made up of 15 amino acids. As DNA, the CDR3 is TGTGCCAGCAGCTTAAGCAGGGTTACTAATGAAAAACTGTTTTTT. Translating gives CASSLSRVTNEKLFF.

The chain combines TRBV11-2 with TRBJ1-2; D gene ambiguous. This CDR3 is built from 14 residues. Germline V gene sequence: CDR1 SGHAT, CDR2 FQNNGV. Trimming stripped 0 bases from V and 3 bases from J, with 8 bases between. CDR3 in amino acids: CASSLEGRDYGYTF. The CDR3 coding sequence is TGTGCCAGCAGCTTAGAGGGGAGGGACTATGGCTACACCTTC.

The chain uses TRBV6-5 and TRBJ2-3; 7 bases map to TRBD2. Germline V gene data show CDR1 as MNHEY and CDR2 as SVGAGI. There are 15 residues in the CDR3. The ends lost 6 bases at V and 1 base at J; junction bases unmatched: 7. CDR3 DNA: TGTGCCAGCAGGCTATTAGCGGGTGGCACAGATACGCAGTATTTT. This sequence encodes CASRLLAGGTDTQYF.

The chain combines TRBV12-5 with TRBJ2-2; 9 bases match TRBD2. Germline CDR1 LGHNT, CDR2 FRNRAP. The CDR3 is 18 amino acids. J was trimmed by 4 bases and V by 4 bases; bases with no gene match: 13. The CDR3 sequence: CASGSDSLAGAVTGELFF. The CDR3 DNA follows: TGTGCTAGTGGTTCCGATAGCTTAGCGGGAGCCGTCACCGGGGAGCTGTTTTTT. Full variable domain (missing parts from reference TRBV12-5 and TRBJ2-2): DARVTQTPRHKVTEMGQEVTMRCQPILGHNTVFWYRQTMMQGLELLAYFRNRAPLDDSGMPKDRFSAEMPDATLATLKIQPSEPRDSAVYFCASGSDSLAGAVTGELFFGEGSRLTVL.

This chain uses TRBV5-1 with TRBJ2-7, with 9 bases matching TRBD2. J gave up 2 bases and V 2 bases, and 2 bases lay outside the gene matches. The CDR3 is made up of 14 amino acids. Germline CDR1 is SGHRS and CDR2 is YFSETQ. The CDR3 DNA follows: TGCGCCAGCAGCTTAGCGGGGGGAACCTACGAGCAGTACTTC. It is translated as CASSLAGGTYEQYF.

This chain connects TRBV7-9 to TRBJ2-3; 7 bases are a match to TRBD1. In germline, CDR1 is SEHNR, CDR2 FQNEAQ (reference sequence). The ends lost 9 bases at V and 0 bases at J; junction bases unmatched: 9. CDR3 length: 15 residues. CDR3 DNA sequence: TGTGCCAGGGCGGACAGGATTACTAGCACAGATACGCAGTATTTT. This encodes CARADRITSTDTQYF.

The chain uses TRBV6-1 and TRBJ1-2, with D possibly being TRBD1 (6 bases). Germline CDR1 is MNHNS and CDR2 is SASEGT. V shed 0 bases and J shed 11 bases, with 13 bases lying between them. CDR3 length: 13 residues. CDR3 amino acids: CASSEANRARYTF. For the CDR3, the DNA is TGTGCCAGCAGTGAAGCGAACAGGGCGAGATACACCTTC.

This chain links TRBV10-1 with TRBJ2-2, with D perhaps TRBD1 (5 bases). Germline CDR1 reads WNHNN; CDR2 reads SYGVQD (reference sequence). V was cut by 3 bases and J by 1 base, with 9 bases left in between. This CDR3 comprises 15 residues. The CDR3 sequence: CASSELQGNTGELFF. DNA for the CDR3: TGCGCCAGCAGTGAACTCCAGGGGAACACCGGGGAGCTGTTTTTT.

The chain has TRBV6-5 and TRBJ1-2; possible D gene TRBD1, 6 bases. V was cut by 0 bases and J by 8 bases, with 13 bases left in between. Germline values: CDR1 MNHEY, CDR2 SVGAGI. CDR3 length: 14 amino acids. CDR3 sequence reads: CASSYSSGGQGYTF. The CDR3 bases are TGTGCCAGCAGTTACTCAAGCGGGGGGCAGGGCTACACCTTC.

CDR3 in amino acids: CASSHDRARIGNTEAFF. The CDR3 bases are TGCGCCAGCAGCCATGACAGGGCGAGGATAGGGAACACTGAAGCTTTCTTT. V usage is TRBV5-1 and J usage is TRBJ1-1; TRBD1 matches 7 bases. Unmatched junction bases numbered 13, after V lost 4 bases and J lost 1 base. The CDR3 covers 17 residues. CDR1 is SGHRS and CDR2 is YFSETQ in the germline V gene.

The chain employs TRBV7-2 and TRBJ2-5; D might be TRBD1 (6 bases). Near its end, the DNA agrees better with TRBJ2-7, so the J call may be wrong. Per the germline V gene, CDR1 is SGHTA and CDR2 is FQGNSA. CDR3 size: 15 residues. CDR3 bases: TGTGCCAGCGGGCCAGGGGACCTCAGCTCCTACGAGCAGTACTTC. This gives the protein CASGPGDLSSYEQYF.

The gene calls are TRBV18 and TRBJ2-7; TRBD2 matches 8 bases. The CDR3 sequence is 22 residues long. Germline loops: CDR1 KGHSH, CDR2 LQKENI. V was pared by 3 bases and J by 0 bases, with 25 bases of the junction left unmatched. The CDR3 bases are TGTGCCAGCTCACCCACCAGGGGACTTAGCGGGGCGTTCCCCCGAAGCTCCTACGAGCAGTACTTC. Translating it yields CASSPTRGLSGAFPRSSYEQYF.

On this clone itself: Relative to the germline gene, one junction end is altered; a read error may explain this. Distinct nucleotide sequences in the sample also encode this CDR3. This chain uses TRBV19 with TRBJ1-2; D ambiguous. Germline CDR1 LNHDA, CDR2 SQIVND (reference sequence). The CDR3 spans 12 residues. CDR3 DNA: TGTGCCAGCAGTATATCGGGATATGGCTACACCTTC. Its translation: CASSISGYGYTF.

The chain carries TRBV4-1 and TRBJ1-1; D possibly corresponds to TRBD1 (6 bases). The V gene's germline CDR1 is MGHRA and CDR2 YSYEKL. This CDR3 comprises 15 residues. The ends were cut back, 5 bases at V and 0 bases at J, with 13 bases in the middle. CDR3 bases: TGCGCCAGCAGCTCATCACAGGGAATGAACACTGAAGCTTTCTTT. It codes for CASSSSQGMNTEAFF.

The rearrangement links TRBV5-1 to TRBJ1-6; D might be TRBD1 (5 bases). CDR1 is SGHRS and CDR2 is YFSETQ in the germline V gene. This CDR3 spans 15 amino acids. V was clipped by 4 bases and J by 7 bases, with 15 bases between them. The CDR3 is CASSMGELVNSPLHF. In nucleotides, the CDR3 is TGCGCCAGCAGCATGGGGGAGTTAGTAAATTCACCCCTCCACTTT.

The rearrangement joins TRBV25-1 to TRBJ2-1, with D tentatively TRBD2 (7 bases). The CDR3 totals 17 residues. Germline CDR1 is MGHDK and CDR2 is SYGVNS. V lost 8 bases and J lost 1, with 21 bases in between. CDR3 loop: CASSAIGGRGSYNEQFF. DNA of the CDR3: TGTGCCAGCTCAGCCATTGGGGGGAGGGGGTCCTACAATGAGCAGTTCTTC.

Of note for this clone: At one boundary the junction diverges from the germline segment, which might be a read error. The V gene is TRBV7-9, the J gene TRBJ2-2, with D hard to call. Germline V gives CDR1 SEHNR, CDR2 FQNEAQ (reference sequence). The CDR3 is 14 residues long. The CDR3 is CSSSFHGFPGELFF. For the CDR3, the DNA is TGTTCCAGCAGCTTTCACGGGTTTCCCGGGGAGCTGTTTTTT.

The chain links TRBV5-1 to TRBJ2-3; possible D gene TRBD1, 6 bases. From germline, CDR1 is SGHRS and CDR2 YFSETQ. The CDR3 totals 15 residues. Trimming pared 7 bases from V and 2 bases from J, leaving 17 bases between. This CDR3 reads CASLHGSGHTDTQYF. CDR3 sequence (DNA): TGCGCCAGCTTACATGGTTCGGGACACACAGATACGCAGTATTTT.

This chain connects TRBV10-2 to TRBJ1-4; 10 bases match TRBD1. The CDR3 extends over 15 amino acids. Germline assignment: CDR1 WSHSY and CDR2 SAAADI. Trimming cost V 8 bases and J 0 bases; bases outside gene matches: 3. The CDR3 is CASSGTGATNEKLFF. CDR3 DNA: TGCGCCAGCTCGGGGACAGGGGCAACTAATGAAAAACTGTTTTTT.

The genes are TRBV6-1 and TRBJ1-2; maybe TRBD1 (6 bases). CDR1 and CDR2 from the germline V gene are MNHNS and SASEGT. The CDR3 is made up of 16 amino acids. V was shortened by 3 bases and J by 4 bases, with 18 bases between the two germline ends. In DNA form, the CDR3 reads TGTGCCAGCAGTGATTGGGGCGGGGGCGCCGGCTATGGCTACACCTTC. Translating gives CASSDWGGGAGYGYTF.

This chain links TRBV10-3 with TRBJ2-7; 10 nucleotides line up with TRBD2. V trimming: 3 bases; J trimming: 5 bases; junction bases outside the gene matches: 7. The germline V gene has CDR1 ENHRY and CDR2 SYGVKD. The CDR3 has 15 amino acids. The CDR3: CAISDLTSGLHEQYF. The CDR3 DNA sequence: TGTGCCATCAGTGATCTGACTAGCGGGTTACACGAGCAGTACTTC.

The chain employs TRBV5-4 and TRBJ1-1; unclear D gene. This CDR3 spans 13 amino acids. Trimming shortened V by 2 bases and J by 2 bases, and 7 bases separated the two germline ends. Germline lookup yields CDR1 SGHNT and CDR2 YYREEE (reference sequence). CDR3 DNA: TGTGCCAGCAGCTTTCTGTTAAACACTGAAGCTTTCTTT. It yields the protein CASSFLLNTEAFF.

This clone has just a few counts. This chain connects TRBV10-2 to TRBJ2-7; D possibly corresponds to TRBD2 (6 bases). Germline V lookup: CDR1 WSHSY, CDR2 SAAADI. CDR3 length: 13 amino acids. V dropped 4 bases and J dropped 5 bases, with 12 bases sitting between them. The CDR3 DNA reads TGCGCCAGCAGTGCGGTTAGCGGTAACGAGCAGTACTTC. Translating gives CASSAVSGNEQYF.

This clone occurred once. The CDR3 coding sequence is TGTGCCAGCAGTTACTCCCATGAGGGTACTGAAGCTTTCTTT. Residues: CASSYSHEGTEAFF. The rearrangement joins TRBV6-5 to TRBJ1-1; D is ambiguous. The CDR3 has 14 amino acids. Germline V gene sequence: CDR1 MNHEY, CDR2 SVGAGI. V was pared by 0 bases and J by 5 bases, with 10 bases between.

The V call is TRBV6-4, the J call TRBJ2-4; 7 positions match TRBD1. Germline-derived CDR1 and CDR2 are MRHNA and SNTAGT. This CDR3 has 14 residues. The J segment lost 6 bases and the V segment lost 3 bases, leaving 5 bases of the junction unmatched. CDR3 sequence (DNA): TGTGCCAGCAGTGAGGAAGGGGGCGCAAACATTCAGTACTTC. The encoded protein is CASSEEGGANIQYF.